The TCR beta chain described here comes from a study of blood T cell repertoires in COVID-19 (dated by TCRdb to about 2020). Broadly, across the study: Samples from collaborators originated in the United States, Italy and Spain and spanned both the acute and convalescent phases of COVID-19. The prospective study material was composed of cDNA or gDNA derived from T cells, B-cell-depleted T cells, or PBMCs. Nearly every sample came with metadata listing a de-identified subject ID, COVID-19 status, age in years and sex. Deeply sampled blood TCRbeta repertoires from subjects exposed to, actively infected with, or recovered from COVID-19 were included in the dataset. The repertoires were made available in a free public database intended to serve as a resource for research on the immune response to SARS-CoV-2. Samples came from the ongoing ImmuneRACE study (first 160 participants) plus 1,254 subjects from 6 global collaborators. Where available, HLA class I and class II types were obtained from metadata supplied by the sample provider rather than from assay-based typing. Overall results and qualifications from the work: The quantity of clinical and demographic metadata differed by source and by participant and was supplied without curation.

TCRbeta CDR3 regions were amplified from genomic DNA using the immunoSEQ Assay, a bias-controlled multiplex PCR. On the study's bioinformatics: The number of nucleated cells in each sample was estimated from the amplification of reference gene primers within the assay. To quantify the absolute abundance of each unique TCRbeta CDR3 rearrangement, sequence reads were collapsed and filtered. For each sample, productive Simpson clonality was calculated by taking the square root of Simpson's diversity index across productive rearrangements. TCRdb took over this immuneACCESS table, retaining in-frame rearrangements with V and J assigned. Such tables are incomplete; in checked studies, under half of the missing clones stem from an unresolved V gene, and the remainder is unexplained. V and J calls and clone size are those listed in that table; D and trimming were worked out from the DNA. This sample gives around 140,000 clones in total; approximately 89% of them show up just once. Roughly an eighth of the sample lies in the top ten.

As concerns this clone: The target of this receptor is not known. Per-base quality was not reported, and no clone a single base away is much larger than it.

At one collaborating source in Seattle, patients were enrolled during active infection and were followed longitudinally through the course of disease. The collaborating institutions used their own protocols to collect whole blood in K2EDTA tubes. For TCRbeta analysis, collaborators shipped samples as frozen whole blood, isolated PBMCs, or DNA extracted from either of those sample types. Between the V and J ends, shortened by 7 bases and 3 bases respectively, the junction contains 13 bases. For CDR1 and CDR2, the germline V gene lists MGHDK and SYGVNS. Taken from cysteine to phenylalanine, the CDR3 has 15 residues. This entry keeps only the CDR3 DNA: 45 bases, framed from base 1.

The source material was peripheral blood. The receptor comes from an older woman with COVID-19, enrolled during active disease. The chain is assembled from TRBV25-1 and TRBJ1-6; a tentative D match to TRBD1 spans 5 bases. CDR3 reads: CASTPRGGYNSPLHF. Here is the DNA: TGTGCCAGCACCCCCCGGGGGGGCTATAATTCACCCCTCCACTTT.